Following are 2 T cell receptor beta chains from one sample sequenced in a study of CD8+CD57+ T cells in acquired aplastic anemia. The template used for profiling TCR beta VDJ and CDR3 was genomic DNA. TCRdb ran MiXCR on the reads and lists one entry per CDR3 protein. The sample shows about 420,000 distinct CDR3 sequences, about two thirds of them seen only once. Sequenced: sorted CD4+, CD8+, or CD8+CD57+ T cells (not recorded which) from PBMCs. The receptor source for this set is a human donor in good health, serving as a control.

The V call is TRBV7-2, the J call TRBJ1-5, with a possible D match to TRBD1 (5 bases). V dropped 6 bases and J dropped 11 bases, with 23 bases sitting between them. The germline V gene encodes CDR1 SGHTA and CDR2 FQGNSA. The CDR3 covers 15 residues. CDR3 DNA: TGTGCCAGCAGTATAGGGGACGGGGCGCAAGAGACCCAGCATTTT. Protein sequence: CASSIGDGAQETQHF.

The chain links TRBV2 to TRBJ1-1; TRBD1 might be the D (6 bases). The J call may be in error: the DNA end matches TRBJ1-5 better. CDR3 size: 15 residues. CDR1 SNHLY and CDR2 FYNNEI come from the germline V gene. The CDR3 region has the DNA TGTGCCAGCAGCTTGACGACAGGAACTGGCCCGCCCCAGCATTTT. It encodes CASSLTTGTGPPQHF.